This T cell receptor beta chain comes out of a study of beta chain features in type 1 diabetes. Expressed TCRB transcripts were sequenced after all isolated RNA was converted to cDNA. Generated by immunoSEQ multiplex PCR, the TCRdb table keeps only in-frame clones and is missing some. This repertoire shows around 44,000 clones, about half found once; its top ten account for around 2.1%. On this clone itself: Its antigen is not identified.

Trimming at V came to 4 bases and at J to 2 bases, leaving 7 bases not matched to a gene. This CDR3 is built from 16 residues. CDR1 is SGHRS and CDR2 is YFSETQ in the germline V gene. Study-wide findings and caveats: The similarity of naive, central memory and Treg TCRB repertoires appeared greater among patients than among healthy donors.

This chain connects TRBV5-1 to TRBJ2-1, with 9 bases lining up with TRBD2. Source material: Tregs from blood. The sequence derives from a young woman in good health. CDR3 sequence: CASSAASGRTYNEQFF. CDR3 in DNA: TGCGCCAGCAGCGCGGCCAGCGGGAGGACCTACAATGAGCAGTTCTTC.